The 32 T cell receptor beta chains presented below share a single source sample, sequenced in a study of beta chain features in type 1 diabetes. The study's findings and limits: Moderate but significant shortening of TCRB CDR3s was recorded in all four CD4+ subsets from Type 1 diabetes patients.

TCRB transcripts that were expressed got sequenced, as all of the isolated RNA had been reverse transcribed. Using immunoSEQ multiplex PCR, the repertoire was profiled, and TCRdb retains in-frame clones only, with some absent. The table records a few hundred thousand clones, 9.6% of them present only once. Antigens for these TCRs are unknown. Material for sequencing was central memory CD4+ T cells from blood. These receptors were collected from a man aged 25 to 45 with type 1 diabetes.

This clone has only a few counts. The chain uses TRBV11-3 and TRBJ2-3; 8 bases fit TRBD2. The CDR3 is 18 amino acids. Germline CDR1 and CDR2: SGHNT and YENEEA. V was pared by 1 base and J by 0 bases, with 9 bases of the junction left unmatched. CDR3 sequence reads: CASSLGRGAGGSTDTQYF. CDR3 DNA: TGTGCCAGCAGCTTAGGGCGTGGCGCGGGAGGAAGCACAGATACGCAGTATTTT.

This clone has more than one count but fewer than ten. The chain employs TRBV30 and TRBJ2-7, with D uncertain. Between the trimmed V and J ends, which lost 0 bases and 5 bases, there was a span of 14 bases. The CDR3 sequence is 14 residues long. The V gene's germline CDR1 is GTSNPN and CDR2 SVGIG (reference sequence). CDR3 loop: CAWSVRAALHEQYF. DNA of the CDR3: TGTGCCTGGAGTGTTCGGGCCGCACTCCACGAGCAGTACTTC. The full variable domain, completed using reference TRBV30 and TRBJ2-7, is SQTIHQWPATLVQPVGSPLSLECTVEGTSNPNLYWYRQAAGRGLQLLFYSVGIGQISSEVPQNLSASRPQDRQFILSSKKLLLSDSGFYLCAWSVRAALHEQYFGPGTRLTVT.

This chain links TRBV5-1 with TRBJ2-7, with D tentatively TRBD2 (5 bases). There are 14 residues in the CDR3. From germline, CDR1 is SGHRS and CDR2 YFSETQ. The germline V and J ends were trimmed by 0 bases and 4 bases, with 11 bases remaining between them. In DNA form, the CDR3 reads TGCGCCAGCAGCTTGGTGCCTAGCAGGTACGAGCAGTACTTC. Translated, it gives CASSLVPSRYEQYF.

This clone was recorded a few times. This chain connects TRBV28 to TRBJ1-1, with 8 bases lining up with TRBD1. CDR3 length: 12 amino acids. Per germline, CDR1 MDHEN and CDR2 SYDVKM. Losses at the gene ends were 9 bases for V and 4 bases for J; bases not matched to a gene: 4. CDR3 loop: CASTGGGTEAFF. In DNA form, the CDR3 reads TGTGCCAGTACAGGGGGAGGCACTGAAGCTTTCTTT.

The rearrangement uses TRBV5-1 and TRBJ1-4, with D unresolved. This CDR3 region has 14 residues. Trimming shortened V by 3 bases and J by 3 bases, and 9 bases separated the two germline ends. Per the germline V gene, CDR1 is SGHRS and CDR2 is YFSETQ. In DNA form, the CDR3 reads TGCGCCAGCAGCTATCCGCCGCCTAATGAAAAACTGTTTTTT. Translation gives CASSYPPPNEKLFF.

This clone was recorded a few times. The gene calls are TRBV7-2 and TRBJ1-4; D is uncertain. Germline CDR1 is SGHTA and CDR2 is FQGNSA. Trimming pared 5 bases from V and 5 bases from J, leaving 15 bases between. The CDR3 has 15 amino acids. The DNA of the CDR3 is TGTGCCAGCAGCCGAGACACCCCATCAAATGAAAAACTGTTTTTT. Translated: CASSRDTPSNEKLFF.

This clone was observed a handful of times. The V gene is TRBV7-2, the J gene TRBJ2-5; D gene unclear. This CDR3 region has 12 residues. Per the germline V gene, CDR1 is SGHTA and CDR2 is FQGNSA. Trimming stripped 8 bases from V and 5 bases from J, with 12 bases between. This CDR3 reads CASRLITETQYF. The CDR3, as DNA: TGTGCCAGCCGCCTCATTACGGAGACCCAGTACTTC.

Comment on this clone: The junction departs from the called germline gene at one end, perhaps through a read error. The rearrangement links TRBV7-3 to TRBJ2-5, with D possibly TRBD1 on 5 matching bases. This CDR3 region has 13 residues. The germline CDR1 and CDR2 sequences are SGHTA and FQGTGA. CDR3 nucleotides: TGTGCCAGCAGCCTAACCAGGGCCGGGACCCAGTACTTC. Translation: CASSLTRAGTQYF. The complete variable domain, with remaining parts taken from reference TRBV7-3 and TRBJ2-5, reads GAGVSQTPSNKVTEKGKYVELRCDPISGHTALYWYRQSLGQGPEFLIYFQGTGAADDSGLPNDRFFAVRPEGSVSTLKIQRTERGDSAVYLCASSLTRAGTQYFGPGTRLLVL.

In this sample, this clone turned up a few times. V usage is TRBV6-6 and J usage is TRBJ2-2; the D is unclear. This CDR3 is built from 15 residues. V dropped 6 bases and J dropped 4 bases, with 15 bases sitting between them. CDR1 is MNHNY, CDR2 SVGAGI, per germline (reference sequence). The CDR3 here is CASSPRYPFTGELFF. CDR3 coding DNA: TGTGCCAGCAGCCCCCGATATCCTTTCACCGGGGAGCTGTTTTTT.

In its sample, this clone was seen many times. V gene TRBV18 combines with J gene TRBJ1-1; 8 bases align to TRBD1. This CDR3 comprises 15 residues. With V trimmed by 2 bases and J by 4 bases, 6 bases remained unmatched. Germline V gene sequence: CDR1 KGHSH, CDR2 LQKENI. CDR3 sequence (DNA): TGTGCCAGCTCACCAGAAGCTACAGGGGGCACTGAAGCTTTCTTT. This encodes CASSPEATGGTEAFF.

The J gene is TRBJ2-5, the V gene TRBV28, with TRBD2 matching 8 bases. V shed 10 bases, J shed 5 bases, and the junction held 12 bases outside the gene matches. This CDR3 is built from 14 residues. Germline CDR1 MDHEN, CDR2 SYDVKM. The CDR3 is CATTRGGGWETQYF. DNA of the CDR3: TGTGCCACCACCCGGGGGGGCGGATGGGAGACCCAGTACTTC.

This clone was recorded a few times. The chain's CDR3 is CASSFQVSTDTQYF. CDR3 sequence (DNA): TGTGCCAGCAGCTTCCAGGTTAGCACAGATACGCAGTATTTT. The J gene is TRBJ2-3, the V gene TRBV5-6; D is unresolved. With 2 bases removed from V and 0 bases from J, the gap between germline ends came to 7 bases. CDR1 and CDR2 from the germline V gene are SGHDT and YYEEEE. This CDR3 comprises 14 residues. The full variable domain, completed using reference TRBV5-6 and TRBJ2-3, is DAGVTQSPTHLIKTRGQQVTLRCSPKSGHDTVSWYQQALGQGPQFIFQYYEEEERQRGNFPDRFSGHQFPNYSSELNVNALLLGDSALYLCASSFQVSTDTQYFGPGTRLTVL.

This clone was counted ten times or more. V is TRBV15 and J is TRBJ2-1; maybe TRBD2 (6 bases). V was trimmed by 5 bases and J by 2 bases, leaving 10 bases between them. CDR1 LNHNV and CDR2 YYDKDF come from the germline V gene (reference sequence). The CDR3 sequence is 14 residues long. The DNA of the CDR3 is TGTGCCACCAGCTGGGCTAGCGCCTACAATGAGCAGTTCTTC. Translating it yields CATSWASAYNEQFF.

The chain uses TRBV7-7 and TRBJ2-5, with 7 nucleotides matching TRBD1. This CDR3 has 14 amino acids. Germline lookup yields CDR1 SSHAT and CDR2 FNYEAQ (reference sequence). V was pared by 1 base and J by 2 bases, with 1 base of the junction left unmatched. The CDR3 nucleotides read TGTGCCAGCAGCTTAGGACAGGGTCAAGAGACCCAGTACTTC. As protein: CASSLGQGQETQYF.

This clone turned up a few times. The CDR3 bases are TGTGCCAGCAGCCTCACGAGCCGCGGTGAGCAGTTCTTC. The encoded protein is CASSLTSRGEQFF. V gene TRBV6-6 combines with J gene TRBJ2-1; D uncertain. Germline CDR1 MNHNY, CDR2 SVGAGI (reference sequence). The CDR3 length is 13 residues. Trimming cost V 6 bases and J 9 bases, with 15 bases left between them.

This clone has only a few counts. This rearrangement joins TRBV11-1 to TRBJ2-7; 9 bases align to TRBD1. The CDR3 runs 13 residues. Germline CDR1 and CDR2: SGHAT and FQDESV (reference sequence). V was clipped by 4 bases and J by 4 bases; unmatched bases: 2. The CDR3 DNA reads TGTGCCAGCAGCTGGGACAGGGAGTACGAGCAGTACTTC. It translates to CASSWDREYEQYF. The full variable domain, its missing parts supplied by reference TRBV11-1 and TRBJ2-7, is EAEVAQSPRYKITEKSQAVAFWCDPISGHATLYWYRQILGQGPELLVQFQDESVVDDSQLPKDRFSAERLKGVDSTLKIQPAELGDSAMYLCASSWDREYEQYFGPGTRLTVT.

To note about this clone: Sequence at one end of the junction differs from germline and may be a read error. The rearrangement links TRBV4-1 to TRBJ1-2; D unclear. The CDR3 loop spans 13 amino acids. CDR1 and CDR2 from the germline V gene are MGHRA and YSYEKL. The CDR3, as DNA: TGTGCCAGCGGGGAGGAACGGAACTATGGCTACACCTTC. Protein sequence: CASGEERNYGYTF.

The rearrangement links TRBV19 to TRBJ2-7; 7 bases align to TRBD2. Germline V lookup: CDR1 LNHDA, CDR2 SQIVND (reference sequence). The junction had 5 bases not matched to a gene; V was cut back by 3 bases and J by 0 bases. This CDR3 has 15 residues. DNA of the CDR3: TGTGCCAGTAGTATCCCTAGCGGATCCTCCTACGAGCAGTACTTC. Amino acids: CASSIPSGSSYEQYF.

This clone was detected a few times. The J gene is TRBJ2-5, the V gene TRBV9, with 7 nucleotides matching TRBD2. Unmatched junction bases numbered 5, after V lost 2 bases and J lost 7 bases. Germline V gene sequence: CDR1 SGDLS, CDR2 YYNGEE. The CDR3 extends over 13 amino acids. The CDR3 is CASSVGTIGTQYF. CDR3 DNA sequence: TGTGCCAGCAGCGTCGGGACTATAGGGACCCAGTACTTC.

The rearrangement links TRBV29-1 to TRBJ2-7; 7 bases map to TRBD2. The V and J ends lost 0 bases and 4 bases, in that order; junction bases with no gene match: 3. The germline CDR1 and CDR2 sequences are SQVTM and ANQGSEA. The CDR3 contains 13 residues. The DNA for the CDR3 is TGCAGCGTTGAAGAGCGGGAGAGATACGAGCAGTACTTC. This gives the protein CSVEERERYEQYF.

The chain couples TRBV5-1 to TRBJ1-5; no reliable D call. V dropped 0 bases and J dropped 6 bases, with 7 bases sitting between them. This CDR3 has 13 amino acids. The germline gives CDR1 SGHRS, CDR2 YFSETQ. DNA of the CDR3: TGCGCCAGCAGCTTGGCGGCGGGTCAGCCCCAGCATTTT. It is translated as CASSLAAGQPQHF.

CDR3 residues: CASSPPPNTGELFF. CDR3 nucleotide sequence: TGTGCCAGCAGCCCACCACCGAACACCGGGGAGCTGTTTTTT. The gene calls are TRBV7-2 and TRBJ2-2; D is uncertain. Trimming shortened V by 5 bases and J by 0 bases, and 7 bases separated the two germline ends. Germline V lookup: CDR1 SGHTA, CDR2 FQGNSA. The CDR3 covers 14 residues.

The chain uses TRBV11-1 and TRBJ2-1, with D uncertain. The germline V and J ends were trimmed by 6 bases and 9 bases, with 12 bases remaining between them. The CDR3 consists of 12 residues. Germline V CDR1 and CDR2: SGHAT, FQDESV (reference sequence). The CDR3 DNA is TGTGCCAGCAGTTCTGGCGCAACTGAGCAGTTCTTC. As protein: CASSSGATEQFF.

V is TRBV19 and J is TRBJ1-2; TRBD1 is a possible D gene (6 bases). V lost 6 bases to trimming and J lost 5 bases, with 22 bases between them. Germline V gene lookup returns CDR1 LNHDA and CDR2 SQIVND (reference sequence). CDR3 length: 16 amino acids. CDR3 sequence (DNA): TGTGCCAGTAGGGTGGTGGCCAACAGGGAGGGGTATGGCTACACCTTC. It yields the protein CASRVVANREGYGYTF.

The chain uses TRBV9 and TRBJ2-1; the match to TRBD2 covers 9 bases. Germline trimming cut 0 bases from V and 7 bases from J; bases unmatched to any gene: 5. Germline V gene sequence: CDR1 SGDLS, CDR2 YYNGEE. CDR3 length: 15 residues. DNA of the CDR3: TGTGCCAGCAGCGTAGGGGCCGCGGGAGGGAATGAGCAGTTCTTC. Translation gives CASSVGAAGGNEQFF.

This clone was seen many times. The chain recombines TRBV11-2 with TRBJ1-2; D remains unclear. Per the germline V gene, CDR1 is SGHAT and CDR2 is FQNNGV. With 5 bases removed from V and 4 bases from J, the gap between germline ends came to 11 bases. The CDR3 is made up of 13 amino acids. The chain's CDR3 is CASSPDEAYGYTF. The CDR3 DNA sequence: TGTGCCAGCAGCCCCGACGAAGCCTATGGCTACACCTTC.

This clone was picked up a small number of times. The chain uses TRBV27 and TRBJ2-5, with D possibly matching TRBD1 (6 bases). The V gene's germline CDR1 is MNHEY and CDR2 SMNVEV (reference sequence). V shed 6 bases and J shed 0 bases, with 14 bases lying between them. The CDR3 contains 15 residues. The CDR3 nucleotides read TGTGCCAGCAGCCCAGGGGTGGGGTACCAAGAGACCCAGTACTTC. Translated: CASSPGVGYQETQYF.

The genes are TRBV5-1 and TRBJ2-3; no firm D call. Trimming left V 0 bases short and J 5 bases short, with 7 bases between. CDR3 length equals 13 residues. Germline V lookup: CDR1 SGHRS, CDR2 YFSETQ. CDR3 nucleotide sequence: TGCGCCAGCAGCTTGGTCACCCAAGATACGCAGTATTTT. Its translation is CASSLVTQDTQYF.

The chain is built from TRBV5-6 and TRBJ1-6, with D maybe TRBD1 (6 bases). V was trimmed by 0 bases and J by 4 bases, leaving 8 bases between them. The CDR3 runs 15 residues. CDR1 is SGHDT, CDR2 YYEEEE, per germline. CDR3 protein: CASSLEGGYNSPLHF. DNA for the CDR3: TGTGCCAGCAGCTTGGAGGGGGGATATAATTCACCCCTCCACTTT.

This chain connects TRBV5-1 to TRBJ2-5; TRBD2 agrees at 8 bases. Germline CDR1 reads SGHRS; CDR2 reads YFSETQ. V lost 0 bases and J lost 5; bases outside the gene matches: 6. The CDR3 consists of 15 residues. Written as DNA, the CDR3 is TGCGCCAGCAGCTTGGGAGCGGGAGTCTGGGAGACCCAGTACTTC. Translated: CASSLGAGVWETQYF.

This clone has ten or more counts. In nucleotides, the CDR3 is TGTGCCAGCAGCTTACTCGGGACGGACCAAGAGACCCAGTACTTC. Protein: CASSLLGTDQETQYF. This chain uses TRBV7-9 with TRBJ2-5; D tentatively reads TRBD1 or TRBD2 (5 bases each). CDR3 size: 15 residues. V was trimmed by 2 bases and J by 0 bases, leaving 10 bases between them. Germline-derived CDR1 and CDR2 are SEHNR and FQNEAQ (reference sequence).

The sample holds a few counts of this clone. CDR3 bases: TGTGCCAGCAGTTCCTCGGGAAGAGGGGGTTTACAGTGGGAGACCCAGTACTTC. Translated: CASSSSGRGGLQWETQYF. V gene TRBV28 combines with J gene TRBJ2-5; D is possibly TRBD1 (6 bases). The V gene lost 4 bases and the J gene lost 5 bases, with 26 bases spanning the gap. There are 18 residues in the CDR3. Germline CDR1 MDHEN, CDR2 SYDVKM.